The subject of this entry is one T cell receptor (beta chain). This sample was included in a study of blood T cell repertoires in COVID-19. The overall study: Sources were T cells, B-cell-depleted T cells, or PBMCs; the material itself was cDNA or gDNA.

Authors' data handling: Reference gene primer amplification yielded estimated nucleated cell counts. The assay was immunoSEQ multiplex PCR, and TCRdb's table has in-frame clones only and misses some. D and trimming were read from the DNA, whereas the V and J calls and clone size are those reported in that table. The sample carries tens of thousands of clones, approximately 91% recorded once. CDR3 size: 14 residues. CDR1 is SGDLS, CDR2 YYNGEE, per germline. Trimming removed 7 bases at V and 6 bases at J, with 19 bases between. The sequenced sample consisted of peripheral blood. The TCR comes from a human donor in a cohort sampled during active COVID-19. This chain links TRBV9 with TRBJ1-2; the D gene is possibly TRBD1 (6 bases). CDR3 nucleotides: TGTGCCAGCGCCAAGGCCTGGACAGAAGATGGCTACACCTTC. Its translation: CASAKAWTEDGYTF.